The clone carrying this T cell receptor (beta chain) was observed a few times. The antigen remains undetermined. This sample was taken from a study of human thymus T cells. General study points: Thymic and blood repertoires showed apparently biased V and J gene usage.

The repertoire was sequenced with immunoSEQ multiplex PCR; TCRdb's copy has only in-frame clones and lacks some. The data contain tens of thousands of clones, 94% of them singletons. The CDR3 covers 15 residues. The germline gives CDR1 MNHNS, CDR2 SASEGT. Unmatched junction bases numbered 7, after V lost 5 bases and J lost 5 bases. Those donating were healthy Finnish infants in corrective surgery for congenital heart defects. Blood DNA came from all available leukocytes, not a fixed cell number. Sequencing was carried out using blood. V gene TRBV6-1 combines with J gene TRBJ1-5; the match to TRBD1 covers 9 bases. The TCR was taken from a boy younger than two with a congenital heart defect but otherwise immunologically healthy. CDR3 residues: CASSLYRGRDQPQHF. Written as DNA, the CDR3 is TGTGCCAGCAGTCTTTACAGGGGGCGGGATCAGCCCCAGCATTTT.